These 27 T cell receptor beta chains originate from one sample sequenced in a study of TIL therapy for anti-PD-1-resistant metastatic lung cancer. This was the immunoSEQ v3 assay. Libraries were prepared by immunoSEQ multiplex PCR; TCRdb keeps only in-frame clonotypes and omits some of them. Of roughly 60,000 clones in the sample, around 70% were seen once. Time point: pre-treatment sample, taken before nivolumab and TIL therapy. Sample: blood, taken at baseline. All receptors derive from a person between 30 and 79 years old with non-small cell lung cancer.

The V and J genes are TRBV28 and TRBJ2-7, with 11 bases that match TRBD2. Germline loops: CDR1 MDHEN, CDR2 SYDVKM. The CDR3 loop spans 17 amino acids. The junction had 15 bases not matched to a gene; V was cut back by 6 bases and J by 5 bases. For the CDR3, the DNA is TGTGCCAGCAGCCGACCCACTAGCGGGGGCCCTTGGGACGAGCAGTACTTC. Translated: CASSRPTSGGPWDEQYF. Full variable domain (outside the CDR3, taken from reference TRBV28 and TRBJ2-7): DVKVTQSSRYLVKRTGEKVFLECVQDMDHENMFWYRQDPGLGLRLIYFSYDVKMKEKGDIPEGYSVSREKKERFSLILESASTNQTSMYLCASSRPTSGGPWDEQYFGPGTRLTVT.

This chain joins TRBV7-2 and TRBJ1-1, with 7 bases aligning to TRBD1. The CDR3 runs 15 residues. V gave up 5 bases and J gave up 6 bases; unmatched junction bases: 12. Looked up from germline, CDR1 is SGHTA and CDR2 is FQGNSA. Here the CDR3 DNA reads TGTGCCAGCAGCCCGAGACAGGGTTTTGGGGCTGAAGCTTTCTTT. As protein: CASSPRQGFGAEAFF.

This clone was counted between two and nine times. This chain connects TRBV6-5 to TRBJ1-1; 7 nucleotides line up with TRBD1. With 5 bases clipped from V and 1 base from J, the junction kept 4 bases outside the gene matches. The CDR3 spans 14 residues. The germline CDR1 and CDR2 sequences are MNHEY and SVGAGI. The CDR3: CASSPGQQNTEAFF. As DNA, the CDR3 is TGTGCCAGCAGTCCGGGACAGCAGAACACTGAAGCTTTCTTT.

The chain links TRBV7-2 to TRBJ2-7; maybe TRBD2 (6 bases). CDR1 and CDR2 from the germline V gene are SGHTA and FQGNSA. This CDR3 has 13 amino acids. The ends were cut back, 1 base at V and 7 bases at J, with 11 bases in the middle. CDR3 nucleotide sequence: TGTGCCAGCAGCTTAGTGTTGGGGGGTGAGCAGTACTTC. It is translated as CASSLVLGGEQYF.

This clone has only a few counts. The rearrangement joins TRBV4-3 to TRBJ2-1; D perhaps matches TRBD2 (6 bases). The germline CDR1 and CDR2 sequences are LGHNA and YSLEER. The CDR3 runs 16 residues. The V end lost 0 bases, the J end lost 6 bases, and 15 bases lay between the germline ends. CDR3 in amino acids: CASSQDAGMGTNEQFF. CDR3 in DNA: TGCGCCAGCAGCCAAGATGCGGGAATGGGTACCAATGAGCAGTTCTTC.

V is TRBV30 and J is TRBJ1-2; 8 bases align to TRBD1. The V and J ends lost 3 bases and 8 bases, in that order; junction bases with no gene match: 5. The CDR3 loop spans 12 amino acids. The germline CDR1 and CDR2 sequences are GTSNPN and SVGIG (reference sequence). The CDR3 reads CAWSQGAGGYTF. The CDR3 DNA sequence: TGTGCCTGGAGCCAGGGGGCCGGAGGCTACACCTTC.

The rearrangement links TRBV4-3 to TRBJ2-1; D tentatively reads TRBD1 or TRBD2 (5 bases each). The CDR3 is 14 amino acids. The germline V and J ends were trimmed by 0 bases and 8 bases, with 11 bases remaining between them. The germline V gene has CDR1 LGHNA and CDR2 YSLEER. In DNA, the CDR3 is TGCGCCAGCAGCCAAGAGGGAGTGGGGGATGAGCAGTTCTTC. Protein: CASSQEGVGDEQFF.

CDR3 in amino acids: CASSQDLSSPLHF. CDR3 in DNA: TGTGCCAGCAGCCAAGATCTATCCTCACCCCTCCACTTT. The chain has TRBV14 and TRBJ1-6; D uncertain. The germline V gene has CDR1 SGHDN and CDR2 FVKESK. The V end was cut by 0 bases, the J end by 10 bases, with 7 bases between. The CDR3 covers 13 residues.

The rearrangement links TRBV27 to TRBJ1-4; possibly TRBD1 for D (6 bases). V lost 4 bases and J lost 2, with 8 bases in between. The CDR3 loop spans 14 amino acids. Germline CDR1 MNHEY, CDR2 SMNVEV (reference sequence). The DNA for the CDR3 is TGTGCCAGCAGTTCGGGGGCGACTAATGAAAAACTGTTTTTT. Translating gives CASSSGATNEKLFF.

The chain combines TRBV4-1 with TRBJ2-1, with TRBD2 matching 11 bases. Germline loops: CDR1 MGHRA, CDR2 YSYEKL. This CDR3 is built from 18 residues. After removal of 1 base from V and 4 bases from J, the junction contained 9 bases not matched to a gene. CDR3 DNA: TGCGCCAGCAGCCAAGCTCCTTTGGGACTAGCGGATTACAATGAGCAGTTCTTC. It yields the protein CASSQAPLGLADYNEQFF.

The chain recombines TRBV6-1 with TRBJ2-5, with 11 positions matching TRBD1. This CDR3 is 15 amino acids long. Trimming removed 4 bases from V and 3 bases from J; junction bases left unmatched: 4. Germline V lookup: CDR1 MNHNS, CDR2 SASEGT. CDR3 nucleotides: TGTGCCAGCAGTGGGGGACAGGGGGGAAAAGAGACCCAGTACTTC. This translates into CASSGGQGGKETQYF.

CDR3 nucleotide sequence: TGTGCCAGCAGCTTAGCACGGACCTCGTCCTACGAGCAGTACTTC. This codes for CASSLARTSSYEQYF. This rearrangement joins TRBV7-9 to TRBJ2-7; D is unresolved. The V gene's germline CDR1 is SEHNR and CDR2 FQNEAQ (reference sequence). The V gene lost 0 bases and the J gene lost 1 base, with 10 bases spanning the gap. This CDR3 is built from 15 residues.

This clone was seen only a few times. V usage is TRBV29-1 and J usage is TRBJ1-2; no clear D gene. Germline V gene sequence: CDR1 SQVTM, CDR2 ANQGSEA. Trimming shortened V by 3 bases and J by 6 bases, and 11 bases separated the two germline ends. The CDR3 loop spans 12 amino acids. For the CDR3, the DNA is TGCAGCGTTGAGTCTTTTACCCATGGCTACACCTTC. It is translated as CSVESFTHGYTF.

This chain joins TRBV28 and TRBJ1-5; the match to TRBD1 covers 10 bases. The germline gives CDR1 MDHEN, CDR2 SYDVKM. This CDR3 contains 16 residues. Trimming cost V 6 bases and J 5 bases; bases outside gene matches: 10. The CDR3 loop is CASSSPGQGYHQPQHF. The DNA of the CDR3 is TGTGCCAGCAGCTCACCGGGACAGGGGTATCATCAGCCCCAGCATTTT.

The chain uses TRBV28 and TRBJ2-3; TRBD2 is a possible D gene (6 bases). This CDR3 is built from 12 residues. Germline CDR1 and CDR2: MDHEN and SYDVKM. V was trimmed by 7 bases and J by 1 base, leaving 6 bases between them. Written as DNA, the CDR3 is TGTGCCAGCACTAGCGGCACAGATACGCAGTATTTT. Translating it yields CASTSGTDTQYF. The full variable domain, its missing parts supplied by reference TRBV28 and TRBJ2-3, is DVKVTQSSRYLVKRTGEKVFLECVQDMDHENMFWYRQDPGLGLRLIYFSYDVKMKEKGDIPEGYSVSREKKERFSLILESASTNQTSMYLCASTSGTDTQYFGPGTRLTVL.

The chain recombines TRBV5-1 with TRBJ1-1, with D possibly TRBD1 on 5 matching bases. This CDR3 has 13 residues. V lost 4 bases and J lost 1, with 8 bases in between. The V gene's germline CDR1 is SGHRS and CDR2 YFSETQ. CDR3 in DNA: TGCGCCAGCAGCCAGGACACGAACACTGAAGCTTTCTTT. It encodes CASSQDTNTEAFF.

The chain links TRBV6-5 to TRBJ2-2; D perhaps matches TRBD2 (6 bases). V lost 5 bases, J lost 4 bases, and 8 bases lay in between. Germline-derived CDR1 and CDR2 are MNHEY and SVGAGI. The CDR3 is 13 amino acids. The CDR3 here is CASSLATTGELFF. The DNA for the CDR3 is TGTGCCAGCAGTCTAGCGACCACCGGGGAGCTGTTTTTT.

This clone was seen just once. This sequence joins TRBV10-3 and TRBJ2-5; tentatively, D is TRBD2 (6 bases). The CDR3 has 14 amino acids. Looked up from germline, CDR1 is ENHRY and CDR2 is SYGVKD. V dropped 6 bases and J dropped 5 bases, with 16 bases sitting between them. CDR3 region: CAIRSGLSGETQYF. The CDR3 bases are TGTGCCATCAGATCGGGACTCTCAGGGGAGACCCAGTACTTC.

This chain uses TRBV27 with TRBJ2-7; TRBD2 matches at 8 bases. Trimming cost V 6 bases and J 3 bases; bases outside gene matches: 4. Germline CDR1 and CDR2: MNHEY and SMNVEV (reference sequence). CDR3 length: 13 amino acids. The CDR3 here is CASRATSGYEQYF. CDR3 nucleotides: TGTGCCAGCAGAGCCACTAGCGGCTACGAGCAGTACTTC.

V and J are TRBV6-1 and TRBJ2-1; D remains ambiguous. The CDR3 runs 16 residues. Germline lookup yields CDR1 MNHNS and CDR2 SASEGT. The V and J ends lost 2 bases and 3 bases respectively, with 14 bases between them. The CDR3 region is CASSERLGFGYNEQFF. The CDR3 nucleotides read TGTGCCAGCAGTGAAAGGTTGGGCTTTGGCTACAATGAGCAGTTCTTC.

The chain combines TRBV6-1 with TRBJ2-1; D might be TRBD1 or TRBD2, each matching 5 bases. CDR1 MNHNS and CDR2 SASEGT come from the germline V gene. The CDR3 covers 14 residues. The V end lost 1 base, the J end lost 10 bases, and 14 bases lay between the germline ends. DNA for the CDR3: TGTGCCAGCAGTGAAGAGTGGGGACGGCACGAGCAGTTCTTC. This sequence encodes CASSEEWGRHEQFF.

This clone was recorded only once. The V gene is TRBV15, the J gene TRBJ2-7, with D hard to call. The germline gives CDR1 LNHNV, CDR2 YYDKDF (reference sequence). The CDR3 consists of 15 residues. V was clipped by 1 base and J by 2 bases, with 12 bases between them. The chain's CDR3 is CATSRAVGQTYEQYF. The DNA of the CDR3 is TGTGCCACCAGCAGAGCAGTCGGGCAGACCTACGAGCAGTACTTC.

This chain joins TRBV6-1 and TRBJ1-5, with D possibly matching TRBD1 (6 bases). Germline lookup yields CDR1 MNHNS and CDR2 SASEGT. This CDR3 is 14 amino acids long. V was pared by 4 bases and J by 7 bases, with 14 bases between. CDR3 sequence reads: CASSASGGGQPQHF. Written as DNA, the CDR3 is TGTGCCAGCAGTGCTTCGGGGGGCGGGCAGCCCCAGCATTTT.

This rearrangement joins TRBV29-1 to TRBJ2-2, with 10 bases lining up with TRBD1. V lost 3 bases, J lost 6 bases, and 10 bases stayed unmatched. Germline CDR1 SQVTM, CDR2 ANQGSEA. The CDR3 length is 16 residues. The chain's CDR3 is CSVESPDRGFAGELFF. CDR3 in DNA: TGCAGCGTTGAGTCACCGGACAGGGGGTTTGCCGGGGAGCTGTTTTTT.

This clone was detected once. The CDR3 is CAWSGSLAGGYYEQYF. The CDR3, as DNA: TGTGCCTGGAGTGGTTCCCTAGCGGGAGGTTACTACGAGCAGTACTTC. This sequence joins TRBV30 and TRBJ2-5; 11 bases align to TRBD2. The tail of the sequence fits TRBJ2-7 better, so the J call may be wrong. CDR1 and CDR2 (germline): GTSNPN, SVGIG (reference sequence). The CDR3 has 16 residues.

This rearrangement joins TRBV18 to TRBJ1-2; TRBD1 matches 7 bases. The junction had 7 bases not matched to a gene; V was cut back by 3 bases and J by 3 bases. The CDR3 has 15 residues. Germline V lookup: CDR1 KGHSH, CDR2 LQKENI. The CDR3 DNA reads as TGTGCCAGCTCACCTGCGGGACAGCCTGACTATGGCTACACCTTC. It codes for CASSPAGQPDYGYTF.

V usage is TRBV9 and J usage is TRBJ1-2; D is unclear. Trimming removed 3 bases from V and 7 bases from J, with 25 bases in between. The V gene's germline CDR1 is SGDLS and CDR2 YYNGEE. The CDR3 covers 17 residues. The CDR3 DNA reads TGTGCCAGCAGCGCCGACGGCTCCGGTACGGGTATCAGTGGCTACACCTTC. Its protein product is CASSADGSGTGISGYTF. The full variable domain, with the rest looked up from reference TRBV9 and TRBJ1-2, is DSGVTQTPKHLITATGQRVTLRCSPRSGDLSVYWYQQSLDQGLQFLIQYYNGEERAKGNILERFSAQQFPDLHSELNLSSLELGDSALYFCASSADGSGTGISGYTFGSGTRLTVV.